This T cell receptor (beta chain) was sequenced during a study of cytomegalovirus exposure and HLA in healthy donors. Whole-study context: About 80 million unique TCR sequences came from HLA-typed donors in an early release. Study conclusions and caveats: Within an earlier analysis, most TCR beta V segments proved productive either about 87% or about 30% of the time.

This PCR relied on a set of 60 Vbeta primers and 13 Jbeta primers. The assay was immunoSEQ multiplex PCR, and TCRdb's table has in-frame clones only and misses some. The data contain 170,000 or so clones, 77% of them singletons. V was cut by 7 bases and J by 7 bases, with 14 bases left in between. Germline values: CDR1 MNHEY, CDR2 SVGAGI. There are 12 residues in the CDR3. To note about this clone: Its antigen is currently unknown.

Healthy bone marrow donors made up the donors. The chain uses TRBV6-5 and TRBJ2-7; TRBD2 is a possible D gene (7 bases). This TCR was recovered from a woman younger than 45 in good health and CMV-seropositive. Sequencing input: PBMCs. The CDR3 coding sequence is TGTGCCAGCAACGAGGGGGGGGGAGAGCAGTACTTC. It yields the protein CASNEGGGEQYF.